This TCR beta chain was captured in a study of blood T cells in healthy people across ages. Whole-study findings and limits: Not knowing donor CMV status may have confounded expanded clonotype changes. Estimates drawn from one million T cells were deemed to understate diversity.

PCR was performed a second time for about 6 to 11 cycles using a sample-barcoded 5' primer and a J-beta primer mix. TCRdb independently ran MiXCR on the 5' RACE reads; one entry per CDR3 protein. The repertoire includes 650,000 to 900,000 distinct CDR3 sequences, 62% of them detected once, and 25% to 30% sits in the top ten. On this clonotype: Its antigen is unknown.

The germline gives CDR1 ENHRY, CDR2 SYGVKD. The CDR3 has 16 residues. The junction had 5 bases not matched to a gene; V was cut back by 4 bases and J by 4 bases. Donors ranged from roughly 6 to 100 years old and were healthy Caucasians in Russia. Each donor's blood draw was roughly 9.5 milliliters of peripheral blood. The chain uses TRBV10-3 and TRBJ2-3, with TRBD2 matching over 13 bases. Sequencing used blood. This TCR was recovered from a young man in good health. CDR3 loop: CAISGLAGGSADTQYF. CDR3 nucleotide sequence: TGTGCCATCAGTGGACTAGCGGGGGGCTCGGCAGATACGCAGTATTTT.